The 12 T cell receptor beta chains reported below all come from one sample, sequenced in a study of blood T cell repertoires in COVID-19. The data were produced by immunoSEQ multiplex PCR, yet TCRdb's version contains in-frame clones alone and is incomplete. This sample yields 150,000 to 200,000 clones, of which over 75% are seen a single time; 0.45% to 0.65% belongs to the top ten. The source material was peripheral blood. The receptors here all came from a man in his fifties with acute or convalescent COVID-19.

The chain couples TRBV18 to TRBJ2-7, with 11 bases aligning to TRBD2. Unmatched junction bases numbered 3, after V lost 3 bases and J lost 2 bases. The germline V gene has CDR1 KGHSH and CDR2 LQKENI. The CDR3 is made up of 15 amino acids. The CDR3 sequence is CASSPVAGGPYEQYF. CDR3 nucleotides: TGTGCCAGCTCACCGGTAGCGGGAGGGCCCTACGAGCAGTACTTC.

The chain is built from TRBV5-1 and TRBJ2-5, with a possible D match to TRBD1 (6 bases). The CDR3 spans 13 residues. V was shortened by 5 bases and J by 3 bases, with 11 bases between the two germline ends. Germline V lookup: CDR1 SGHRS, CDR2 YFSETQ. CDR3 protein: CASRPWTEETQYF. Here the CDR3 DNA reads TGCGCCAGCAGACCCTGGACAGAAGAGACCCAGTACTTC.

CDR3 region: CASSRERGKEPQHF. CDR3 in DNA: TGTGCCAGCAGTCGGGAACGGGGTAAGGAGCCCCAGCATTTT. The chain has TRBV6-1 and TRBJ1-5; D is uncertain. The germline CDR1 and CDR2 sequences are MNHNS and SASEGT. The CDR3 has 14 amino acids. V was cut by 5 bases and J by 8 bases, with 16 bases left in between.

The gene calls are TRBV6-1 and TRBJ1-4; 7 positions agree with TRBD1. With 0 bases clipped from V and 4 bases from J, the junction kept 5 bases outside the gene matches. This CDR3 region has 16 residues. The V gene's germline CDR1 is MNHNS and CDR2 SASEGT. In DNA, the CDR3 is TGTGCCAGCAGTGAAGCGATGGGACAGAGTAATGAAAAACTGTTTTTT. It is translated as CASSEAMGQSNEKLFF.

The chain is built from TRBV7-2 and TRBJ2-7; 8 bases match TRBD1. The CDR3 runs 15 residues. Germline loops: CDR1 SGHTA, CDR2 FQGNSA. Unmatched junction bases numbered 4, after V lost 1 base and J lost 2 bases. The CDR3 loop reads CASSLVGTGTYEQYF. In DNA form, the CDR3 reads TGTGCCAGCAGCTTAGTAGGGACAGGTACCTACGAGCAGTACTTC. The entire variable domain, with the rest obtained from reference TRBV7-2 and TRBJ2-7, is as follows: GAGVSQSPSNKVTEKGKDVELRCDPISGHTALYWYRQSLGQGLEFLIYFQGNSAPDKSGLPSDRFSAERTGGSVSTLTIQRTQQEDSAVYLCASSLVGTGTYEQYFGPGTRLTVT.

V gene TRBV28 combines with J gene TRBJ1-6; D remains ambiguous. The CDR3 runs to 14 residues. Germline V gene sequence: CDR1 MDHEN, CDR2 SYDVKM. V was trimmed by 9 bases and J by 10 bases, leaving 19 bases between them. The CDR3 is CASGIGEARSPLHF. In DNA form, the CDR3 reads TGTGCCAGTGGCATTGGGGAGGCTAGGTCACCCCTCCACTTT.

The count of this clone is one. The same CDR3 is also encoded by other DNA sequences in this sample. The chain uses TRBV5-1 and TRBJ2-7; weak D call: TRBD2 (6 bases). The CDR3 extends over 14 amino acids. Germline loops: CDR1 SGHRS, CDR2 YFSETQ. Trimming took off 0 bases at V and 0 bases at J, with 7 bases between the two ends. The DNA of the CDR3 is TGCGCCAGCAGCTTGGTCGGGAGCTCCTACGAGCAGTACTTC. Translated, it gives CASSLVGSSYEQYF.

The CDR3 DNA sequence: TGTGCCAGCCGGACGGGAGCCTATAATTCACCCCTCCACTTT. It is translated as CASRTGAYNSPLHF. The V gene is TRBV27, the J gene TRBJ1-6; no clear D. With 8 bases removed from V and 2 bases from J, the gap between germline ends came to 10 bases. Germline V CDR1 and CDR2: MNHEY, SMNVEV (reference sequence). This CDR3 region has 14 residues.

This chain uses TRBV28 with TRBJ1-1; 7 positions match TRBD1. The CDR3 is made up of 16 amino acids. Germline CDR1 and CDR2: MDHEN and SYDVKM. Trimming took 6 bases from V and 1 from J; bases not matched to a gene: 11. Here the CDR3 DNA reads TGTGCCAGCAGCCCTCTCTGGACAGGCGGGAACACTGAAGCTTTCTTT. It translates to CASSPLWTGGNTEAFF. The variable domain in full, completed from reference TRBV28 and TRBJ1-1, reads DVKVTQSSRYLVKRTGEKVFLECVQDMDHENMFWYRQDPGLGLRLIYFSYDVKMKEKGDIPEGYSVSREKKERFSLILESASTNQTSMYLCASSPLWTGGNTEAFFGQGTRLTVV.

This clone has a single count. The chain has TRBV4-1 and TRBJ1-5; D not certain. Germline-derived CDR1 and CDR2 are MGHRA and YSYEKL. V lost 4 bases to trimming and J lost 0 bases, with 13 bases between them. The CDR3 consists of 16 residues. The CDR3 loop is CASSPGVTYSNQPQHF. CDR3 DNA sequence: TGCGCCAGCAGCCCCGGGGTGACCTATAGCAATCAGCCCCAGCATTTT.

The chain carries TRBV7-8 and TRBJ2-3; the match to TRBD1 covers 10 bases. Germline V lookup: CDR1 SGHVS, CDR2 FQNEAQ. CDR3 length: 16 amino acids. V was clipped by 5 bases and J by 1 base; unmatched bases: 6. The CDR3 sequence is CASSLRQGAGTDTQYF. Here the CDR3 DNA reads TGTGCCAGCAGCCTTCGACAGGGGGCCGGCACAGATACGCAGTATTTT.

The chain's CDR3 is CASSSAGTPSSYTF. In DNA, the CDR3 is TGTGCCAGCAGTTCCGCAGGGACACCTTCGAGCTACACCTTC. The rearrangement uses TRBV27 and TRBJ1-2; possibly TRBD1 for D (6 bases). The V gene lost 4 bases and the J gene lost 9 bases, with 18 bases spanning the gap. The CDR3 spans 14 residues. Per germline, CDR1 MNHEY and CDR2 SMNVEV (reference sequence).